The 9 T cell receptor beta chains below all came from one sample that was sequenced in a study of shared clonotypes between healthy human individuals. Naive-designated CD8 cells lacked CD45RO, were positively enriched for CCR7, and omitted terminally differentiated effector memory CD45RA+ cells. Some clones are missing from TCRdb's copy, which holds only in-frame ones; the method was immunoSEQ multiplex PCR. The table has roughly 550,000 clones, just under 97% seen once. The sequenced sample consisted of naive CD8+ T cells sorted from blood. The source of these receptors is a woman in her 30s in good health.

The chain employs TRBV30 and TRBJ2-1, with TRBD1 matching 8 bases. The length of the CDR3 is 15 residues. Germline CDR1 and CDR2: GTSNPN and SVGIG (reference sequence). V was clipped by 0 bases and J by 0 bases; unmatched bases: 1. CDR3 protein: CAWSVGQGSYNEQFF. CDR3 DNA: TGTGCCTGGAGTGTAGGACAGGGCTCCTACAATGAGCAGTTCTTC.

The chain has TRBV11-2 and TRBJ2-7; D might be TRBD1 (6 bases). CDR3 length: 14 residues. Germline V lookup: CDR1 SGHAT, CDR2 FQNNGV. V lost 0 bases to trimming and J lost 4 bases, with 10 bases between them. CDR3 in amino acids: CASSLDRGQYEQYF. CDR3 coding DNA: TGTGCCAGCAGCTTAGATCGCGGACAGTACGAGCAGTACTTC.

CDR3 nucleotide sequence: TGCGCCAGCAGCTTGGGGTTCGGGTTGAACACTGAAGCTTTCTTT. Protein product: CASSLGFGLNTEAFF. The rearrangement joins TRBV5-1 to TRBJ1-1; D call uncertain. The CDR3 contains 15 residues. The germline V gene encodes CDR1 SGHRS and CDR2 YFSETQ. V lost 0 bases, J lost 0 bases, and 9 bases lay in between.

This chain connects TRBV19 to TRBJ1-2; no definite D call. The CDR3 is 15 residues long. In germline, CDR1 is LNHDA, CDR2 SQIVND (reference sequence). The V and J ends lost 0 bases and 2 bases respectively, with 10 bases between them. This chain's CDR3 is CASSIDLSSNYGYTF. The CDR3 DNA reads as TGTGCCAGTAGTATAGATCTATCCTCGAACTATGGCTACACCTTC.

The rearrangement links TRBV7-8 to TRBJ1-2, with a possible D match to TRBD1 (5 bases). CDR1 is SGHVS, CDR2 FQNEAQ, per germline. The CDR3 covers 14 residues. V was pared by 1 base and J by 3 bases, with 9 bases between. Here the CDR3 DNA reads TGTGCCAGCAGCTTAGGCAGGGTGGACTATGGCTACACCTTC. This codes for CASSLGRVDYGYTF. The complete variable domain, with remaining parts taken from reference TRBV7-8 and TRBJ1-2, reads GAGVSQSPRYKVAKRGQDVALRCDPISGHVSLFWYQQALGQGPEFLTYFQNEAQLDKSGLPSDRFFAERPEGSVSTLKIQRTQQEDSAVYLCASSLGRVDYGYTFGSGTRLTVV.

The V gene is TRBV4-1, the J gene TRBJ2-7, with a tentative D call TRBD2 (6 bases). V was trimmed by 1 base and J by 0 bases, leaving 31 bases between them. CDR1 and CDR2 (germline): MGHRA, YSYEKL. CDR3 length equals 22 residues. CDR3 residues: CASSQGGWFPGRRLRDSYEQYF. CDR3 nucleotides: TGCGCCAGCAGCCAAGGAGGGTGGTTTCCGGGGCGGCGTTTGCGGGACTCCTACGAGCAGTACTTC.

This sequence joins TRBV5-1 and TRBJ1-2; D remains unclear. Trimming took off 2 bases at V and 0 bases at J, with 8 bases between the two ends. The CDR3 totals 14 residues. Germline V gene sequence: CDR1 SGHRS, CDR2 YFSETQ. This CDR3 reads CASSLYSTNYGYTF. In DNA, the CDR3 is TGCGCCAGCAGCTTATACAGCACTAACTATGGCTACACCTTC.

The genes are TRBV4-1 and TRBJ1-1, with D perhaps TRBD1 (6 bases). The CDR3 runs to 14 residues. Trimming removed 4 bases at V and 3 bases at J, with 12 bases between. Per germline, CDR1 MGHRA and CDR2 YSYEKL. The CDR3 is CASSPRGGDTEAFF. CDR3 sequence (DNA): TGCGCCAGCAGCCCCCGAGGGGGGGACACTGAAGCTTTCTTT.

The J gene is TRBJ2-4, the V gene TRBV27, with TRBD1 matching over 7 bases. With V trimmed by 6 bases and J by 13 bases, 12 bases remained unmatched. CDR3 length equals 13 residues. Germline V gives CDR1 MNHEY, CDR2 SMNVEV (reference sequence). CDR3 in DNA: TGTGCCAGCAGCTACGGGACCGGGACAGAACAGTACTTC. This codes for CASSYGTGTEQYF.